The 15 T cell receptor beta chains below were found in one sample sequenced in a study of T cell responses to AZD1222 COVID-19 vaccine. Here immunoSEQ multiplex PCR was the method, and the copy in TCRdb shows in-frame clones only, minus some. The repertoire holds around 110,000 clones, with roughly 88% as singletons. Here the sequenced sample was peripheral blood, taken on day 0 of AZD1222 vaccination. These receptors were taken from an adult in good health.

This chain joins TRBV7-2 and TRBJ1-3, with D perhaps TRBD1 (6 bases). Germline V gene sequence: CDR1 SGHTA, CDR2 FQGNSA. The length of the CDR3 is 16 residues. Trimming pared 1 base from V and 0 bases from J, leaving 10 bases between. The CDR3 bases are TGTGCCAGCAGCTTAGATTGGGGGCGCTCTGGAAACACCATATATTTT. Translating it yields CASSLDWGRSGNTIYF. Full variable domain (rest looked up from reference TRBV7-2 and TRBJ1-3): GAGVSQSPSNKVTEKGKDVELRCDPISGHTALYWYRQSLGQGLEFLIYFQGNSAPDKSGLPSDRFSAERTGGSVSTLTIQRTQQEDSAVYLCASSLDWGRSGNTIYFGEGSWLTVV.

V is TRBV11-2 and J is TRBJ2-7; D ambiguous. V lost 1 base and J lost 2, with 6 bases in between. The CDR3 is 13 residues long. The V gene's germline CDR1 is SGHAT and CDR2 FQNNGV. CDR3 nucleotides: TGTGCCAGCAGCTTAGGGTTAACCTACGAGCAGTACTTC. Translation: CASSLGLTYEQYF. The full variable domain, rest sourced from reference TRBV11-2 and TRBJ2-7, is EAGVAQSPRYKIIEKRQSVAFWCNPISGHATLYWYQQILGQGPKLLIQFQNNGVVDDSQLPKDRFSAERLKGVDSTLKIQPAKLEDSAVYLCASSLGLTYEQYFGPGTRLTVT.

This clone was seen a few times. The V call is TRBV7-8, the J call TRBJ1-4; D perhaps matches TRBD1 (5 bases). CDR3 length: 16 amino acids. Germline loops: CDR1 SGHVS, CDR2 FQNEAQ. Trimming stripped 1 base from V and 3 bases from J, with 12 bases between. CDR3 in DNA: TGTGCCAGCAGCTTAGTGATGGCAGGGCCTAATGAAAAACTGTTTTTT. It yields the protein CASSLVMAGPNEKLFF.

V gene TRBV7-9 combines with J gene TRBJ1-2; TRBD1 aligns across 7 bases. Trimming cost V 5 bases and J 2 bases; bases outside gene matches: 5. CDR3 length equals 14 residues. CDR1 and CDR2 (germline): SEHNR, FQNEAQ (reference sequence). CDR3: CASSRDRENYGYTF. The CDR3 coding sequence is TGTGCCAGCAGCCGCGACAGGGAGAACTATGGCTACACCTTC.

The CDR3 loop is CASSPHGGAQVEAFF. CDR3 in DNA: TGTGCCAGCAGCCCCCACGGAGGTGCGCAGGTTGAAGCTTTCTTT. The rearrangement links TRBV7-2 to TRBJ1-1; D remains ambiguous. Germline V lookup: CDR1 SGHTA, CDR2 FQGNSA. The CDR3 is made up of 15 amino acids. Trimming left V 5 bases short and J 7 bases short, with 20 bases between.

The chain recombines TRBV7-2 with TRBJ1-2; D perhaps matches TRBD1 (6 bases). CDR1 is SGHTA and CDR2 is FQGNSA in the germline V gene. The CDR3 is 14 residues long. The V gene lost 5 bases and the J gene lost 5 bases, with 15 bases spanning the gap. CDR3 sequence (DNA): TGTGCCAGCAGCCCGCGGGACACCATTTATGGCTACACCTTC. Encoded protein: CASSPRDTIYGYTF.

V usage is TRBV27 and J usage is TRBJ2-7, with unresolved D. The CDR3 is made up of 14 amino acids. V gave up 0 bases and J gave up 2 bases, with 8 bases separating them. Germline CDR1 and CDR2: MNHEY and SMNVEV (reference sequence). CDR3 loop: CASSLSRAPYEQYF. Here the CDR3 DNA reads TGTGCCAGCAGTTTATCAAGGGCTCCCTACGAGCAGTACTTC.

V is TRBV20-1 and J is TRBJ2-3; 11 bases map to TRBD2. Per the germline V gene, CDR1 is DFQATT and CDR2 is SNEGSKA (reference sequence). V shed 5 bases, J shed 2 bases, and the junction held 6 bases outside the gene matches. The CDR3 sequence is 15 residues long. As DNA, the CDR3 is TGCAGTGCTGGTGGGACTAGCGGTCTCACAGATACGCAGTATTTT. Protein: CSAGGTSGLTDTQYF.

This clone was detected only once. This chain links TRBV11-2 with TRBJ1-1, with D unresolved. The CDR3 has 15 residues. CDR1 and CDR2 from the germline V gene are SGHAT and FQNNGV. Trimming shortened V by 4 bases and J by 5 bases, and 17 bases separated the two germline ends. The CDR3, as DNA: TGTGCCAGCAGCTCACCACGAGGAGCTCGGACTGAAGCTTTCTTT. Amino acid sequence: CASSSPRGARTEAFF.

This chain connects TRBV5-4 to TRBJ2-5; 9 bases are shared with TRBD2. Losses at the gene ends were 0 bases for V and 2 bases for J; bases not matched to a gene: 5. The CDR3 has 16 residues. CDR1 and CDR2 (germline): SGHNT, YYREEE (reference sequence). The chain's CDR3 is CASSLGLAGGQETQYF. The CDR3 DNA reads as TGTGCCAGCAGCTTGGGATTGGCGGGGGGGCAAGAGACCCAGTACTTC.

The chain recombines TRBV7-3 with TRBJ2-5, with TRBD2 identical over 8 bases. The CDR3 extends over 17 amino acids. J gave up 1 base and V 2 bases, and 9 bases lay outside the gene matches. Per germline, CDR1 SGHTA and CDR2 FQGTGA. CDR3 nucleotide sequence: TGTGCCAGCAGCTTAGGGTCGGCTAGCGGGTCCCAAGAGACCCAGTACTTC. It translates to CASSLGSASGSQETQYF.

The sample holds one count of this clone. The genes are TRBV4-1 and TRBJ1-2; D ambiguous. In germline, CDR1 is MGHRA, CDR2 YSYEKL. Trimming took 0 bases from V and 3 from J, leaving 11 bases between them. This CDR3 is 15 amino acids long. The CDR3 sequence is CASSQERASDYGYTF. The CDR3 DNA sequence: TGCGCCAGCAGCCAAGAAAGGGCCTCAGACTATGGCTACACCTTC.

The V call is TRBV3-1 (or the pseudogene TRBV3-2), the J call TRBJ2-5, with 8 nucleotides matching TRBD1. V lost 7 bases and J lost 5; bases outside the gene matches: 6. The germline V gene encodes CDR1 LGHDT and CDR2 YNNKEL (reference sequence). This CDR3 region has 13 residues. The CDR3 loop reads CASNRGAVETQYF. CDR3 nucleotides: TGTGCCAGCAACAGGGGGGCGGTGGAGACCCAGTACTTC.

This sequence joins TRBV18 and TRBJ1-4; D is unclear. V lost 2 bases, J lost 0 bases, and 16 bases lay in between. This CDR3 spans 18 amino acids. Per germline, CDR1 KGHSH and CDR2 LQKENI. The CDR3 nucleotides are TGTGCCAGCTCACCAGGTACAGCCGCGCCGGCAACTAATGAAAAACTGTTTTTT. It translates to CASSPGTAAPATNEKLFF.

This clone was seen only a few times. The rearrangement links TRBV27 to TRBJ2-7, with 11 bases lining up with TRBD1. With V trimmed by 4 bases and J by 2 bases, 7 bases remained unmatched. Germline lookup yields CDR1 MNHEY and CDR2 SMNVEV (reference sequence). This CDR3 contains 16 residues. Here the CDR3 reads CASSYGTGGRAYEQYF. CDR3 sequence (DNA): TGTGCCAGCAGTTACGGGACAGGGGGTAGAGCCTACGAGCAGTACTTC.